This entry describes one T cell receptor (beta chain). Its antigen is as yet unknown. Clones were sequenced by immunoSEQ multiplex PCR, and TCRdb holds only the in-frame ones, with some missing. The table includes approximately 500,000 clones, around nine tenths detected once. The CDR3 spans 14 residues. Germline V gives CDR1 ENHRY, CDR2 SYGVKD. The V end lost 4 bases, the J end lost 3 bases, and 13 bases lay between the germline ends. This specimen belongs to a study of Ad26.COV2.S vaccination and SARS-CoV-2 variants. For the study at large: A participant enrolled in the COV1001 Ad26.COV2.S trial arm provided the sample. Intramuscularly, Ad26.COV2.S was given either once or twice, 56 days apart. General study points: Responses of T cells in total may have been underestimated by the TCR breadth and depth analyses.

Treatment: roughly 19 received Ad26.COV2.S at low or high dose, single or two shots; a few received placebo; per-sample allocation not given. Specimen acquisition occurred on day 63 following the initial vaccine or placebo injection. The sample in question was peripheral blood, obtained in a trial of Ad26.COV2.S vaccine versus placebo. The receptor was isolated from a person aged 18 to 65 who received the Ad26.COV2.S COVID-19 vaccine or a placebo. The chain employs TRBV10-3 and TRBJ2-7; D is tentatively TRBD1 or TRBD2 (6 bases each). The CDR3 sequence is CAISGLEGDYEQYF. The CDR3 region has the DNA TGTGCCATCAGTGGACTGGAGGGGGACTACGAGCAGTACTTC.